The 27 T cell receptor beta chains below were found in one sample sequenced in a study of kidney transplant recipient with SARS-CoV-2 infection (dated by TCRdb to about 2021). The sample's time point label, in plain terms: pre-pandemic baseline sample and day 111 after first positive SARS-CoV-2 test. The listed sequencing device is Illumina MiSeq. TCRdb applied fastp at Q25 and MiXCR to the public reads, then kept only in-frame beta chains. Rows are combined by CDR3 protein, so each entry shows the most common genes and DNA. The sample table contains approximately 250,000 distinct CDR3 sequences; only one count was recorded for 25% to 30% of them. The ten largest make up almost 7.5% of the sample. The specimen comprised a blood sample, sampled at baseline and on day 111 from a kidney transplant recipient. The receptors here all came from a male patient aged 25-45 years who had COVID-19 and was a kidney transplant recipient. After a transplant, some T cells may be of graft donor origin.

This clonotype was recorded a few times. This chain joins TRBV8-2 and TRBJ1-2. TRBV8-2 is an annotated pseudogene. The length of the CDR3 is 16 residues. The CDR3 DNA follows: TGTGGCAGTGTTCAAAGTGATAGCCGAAAGACCTATGGCTACACCTTC. It yields the protein CGSVQSDSRKTYGYTF.

Ten or more counts support this clonotype. The chain recombines TRBV29-1 with TRBJ1-2; no definite D call. This CDR3 spans 11 amino acids. Trimming shortened V by 1 base and J by 12 bases, and 12 bases separated the two germline ends. Germline CDR1 reads SQVTM; CDR2 reads ANQGSEA. As DNA, the CDR3 is TGCAGCGTTGAAGTTCTGAAATCAAACACCTTC. Translating gives CSVEVLKSNTF.

This clonotype was detected many times. This chain uses TRBV7-6 with TRBJ1-2; no reliable D call. Germline-derived CDR1 and CDR2 are SGHVS and FNYEAQ. CDR3 length: 17 residues. The V end lost 5 bases, the J end lost 4 bases, and 23 bases lay between the germline ends. CDR3: CASSSYCESRKTYGYTF. CDR3 bases: TGTGCCAGCAGCAGTTACTGTGAATCTCGAAAGACCTATGGCTACACCTTC.

At least ten counts were recorded for this clonotype. The CDR3 bases are TGTGCCAGCAGCTTAGGGGCCCAGACTGCGGCGGAGACCCAGTACTTC. This gives the protein CASSLGAQTAAETQYF. The chain employs TRBV5-5 and TRBJ2-7; tentatively, D is TRBD1 (5 bases). Near its end, the DNA agrees better with TRBJ2-5, so the J call may be wrong. Germline CDR1 SGHKS, CDR2 YYEKEE (reference sequence). There are 16 residues in the CDR3.

The chain combines TRBV29-1 with TRBJ2-1; 8 nucleotides match TRBD2. Germline-derived CDR1 and CDR2 are SQVTM and ANQGSEA. CDR3 length equals 14 residues. The junction had 8 bases not matched to a gene; V was cut back by 5 bases and J by 5 bases. Here the CDR3 reads CSVCVSGTNNEQFF. DNA of the CDR3: TGCAGCGTTTGTGTTAGCGGGACAAACAATGAGCAGTTCTTC.

This clonotype was seen at least ten times. This chain connects TRBV20-1 to TRBJ1-2; D is ambiguous. This CDR3 spans 14 amino acids. V was trimmed by 1 base and J by 3 bases, leaving 12 bases between them. From germline, CDR1 is DFQATT and CDR2 SNEGSKA (reference sequence). This CDR3 is CSARGITGDYGYTF. CDR3 nucleotide sequence: TGCAGTGCTAGAGGGATCACCGGGGACTATGGCTACACCTTC.

This clonotype was detected ten times or more. This sequence joins TRBV3-1 and TRBJ2-5; D not certain. The CDR3 is 17 amino acids. Germline CDR1 is LGHDT and CDR2 is YNNKEL (reference sequence). Trimming took 5 bases from V and 5 from J, leaving 24 bases between them. Here the CDR3 reads CASSGRVPISFSETQYF. The CDR3 DNA is TGTGCCAGCAGCGGTCGGGTTCCCATTTCTTTCTCTGAGACCCAGTACTTC.

V gene TRBV19 combines with J gene TRBJ2-1; no reliable D call. Trimming shortened V by 3 bases and J by 15 bases, and 15 bases separated the two germline ends. Germline CDR1 LNHDA, CDR2 SQIVND (reference sequence). CDR3 size: 12 residues. CDR3 region: CASSMDIGFWFF. The CDR3 DNA follows: TGTGCCAGTAGTATGGATATAGGATTTTGGTTCTTC.

The table lists this clonotype with many counts. The chain combines TRBV13 with TRBJ1-1, with a possible D match to TRBD1 (6 bases). Per germline, CDR1 PRHDT and CDR2 FYEKMQ (reference sequence). The CDR3 is 16 residues long. Trimming stripped 6 bases from V and 0 bases from J, with 17 bases between. The CDR3 bases are TGTGCCAGCAGTCGAATCGGGACACCTATGAACACTGAAGCTTTCTTT. Its translation: CASSRIGTPMNTEAFF.

The chain has TRBV18 and TRBJ1-1; D is possibly TRBD1 (6 bases). V was trimmed by 4 bases and J by 4 bases, leaving 13 bases between them. The CDR3 extends over 14 amino acids. Per the germline V gene, CDR1 is KGHSH and CDR2 is LQKENI. CDR3 DNA sequence: TGTGCCAGCTCACGCGAAGTAGGGGGCACTGAAGCTTTCTTT. Translating it yields CASSREVGGTEAFF.

Details on this clonotype: A much larger clone lies one base from this, so it may be a read error. The V gene is TRBV7-9, the J gene TRBJ1-1; TRBD1 matches 9 bases. J lost 4 bases, V lost 5 bases, and 8 bases had no gene match. CDR1 and CDR2 from the germline V gene are SEHNR and FQNEAQ (reference sequence). The CDR3 runs to 15 residues. The CDR3 bases are TGTGCCAGCAGCCCACAGGGGGCTACGAGCACTGAAGCTTTCTTT. Protein: CASSPQGATSTEAFF.

This clonotype was picked up many times. The rearrangement links TRBV7-2 to TRBJ1-2, with no clear D. Germline CDR1 reads SGHTA; CDR2 reads FQGNSA. This CDR3 spans 17 amino acids. The V gene lost 5 bases and the J gene lost 4 bases, with 23 bases spanning the gap. This chain's CDR3 is CASSTQHRDGKTYGYTF. CDR3 nucleotide sequence: TGTGCCAGCAGCACTCAACACAGAGACGGAAAGACCTATGGCTACACCTTC. Based on the CDR3 plus reference TRBV7-2 and TRBJ1-2, the full variable domain is GAGVSQSPSNKVTEKGKDVELRCDPISGHTALYWYRQSLGQGLEFLIYFQGNSAPDKSGLPSDRFSAERTGGSVSTLTIQRTQQEDSAVYLCASSTQHRDGKTYGYTFGSGTRLTVV.

At least ten counts were recorded for this clonotype. This sequence joins TRBV20-1 and TRBJ2-2; TRBD2 matches at 12 bases. With 5 bases clipped from V and 4 bases from J, the junction kept 2 bases outside the gene matches. CDR1 DFQATT and CDR2 SNEGSKA come from the germline V gene (reference sequence). CDR3 length: 14 residues. The CDR3 DNA reads TGCAGTGCTCCGACTAGCGGGAGCACCGGGGAGCTGTTTTTT. It codes for CSAPTSGSTGELFF.

This clonotype was seen ten or more times. The chain uses TRBV4-2 and TRBJ2-5; D is tentatively TRBD1 or TRBD2 (5 bases each). Per the germline V gene, CDR1 is LGHNA and CDR2 is YNFKEQ. The CDR3 sequence is 13 residues long. Trimming pared 3 bases from V and 2 bases from J, leaving 7 bases between. The CDR3 here is CASSHREQETQYF. DNA for the CDR3: TGTGCCAGCAGCCACAGGGAGCAAGAGACCCAGTACTTC.

This clonotype appeared a single time. A much larger clone lies a single base off, so this may be a read error. The chain combines TRBV6-6 with TRBJ2-2; TRBD2 is a possible D gene (5 bases). CDR3 length: 14 amino acids. Germline values: CDR1 MNHNY, CDR2 SVGAGI (reference sequence). The CDR3 protein is CASRYSGVAGELFF. The CDR3 DNA reads as TGTGCCAGCAGATACTCCGGGGTTGCCGGGGAGCTGTTTTTT.

This clonotype was found a few times. Just one base apart from a much larger clone, this may be a read error. The chain uses TRBV25-1 and TRBJ1-2; 7 nucleotides agree with TRBD1. This CDR3 is 15 amino acids long. Looked up from germline, CDR1 is MGHDK and CDR2 is SYGVNS. Germline trimming cut 5 bases from V and 2 bases from J; bases unmatched to any gene: 8. CDR3 nucleotides: TGTGCCAGCAGTTTGACAGGGAGGAGGAACTATGGCTACACCTTC. This encodes CASSLTGRRNYGYTF.

This clonotype was seen many times. V and J are TRBV5-8 and TRBJ1-2; D ambiguous. The CDR3 totals 16 residues. Germline V CDR1 and CDR2: SGHTS, YDEGEE. Between the trimmed V and J ends, which lost 5 bases and 4 bases, there was a span of 21 bases. The CDR3 DNA sequence: TGTGCCAGCAGGGCGGTTCATCCACGAAAGACCTATGGCTACACCTTC. Translated, it gives CASRAVHPRKTYGYTF.

This clonotype has a single count. A read error is possible here, since a much larger clone lies one base away. The chain carries TRBV5-1 and TRBJ1-6; unclear D gene. The CDR3 contains 16 residues. Trimming cost V 2 bases and J 9 bases, with 18 bases left between them. Germline loops: CDR1 SGHRS, CDR2 YFSETQ. CDR3: CASSFRSVGYSSPLHF. CDR3 bases: TGCGCCAGCAGCTTCCGTTCAGTTGGTTACAGTTCACCCCTCCACTTT.

This clonotype was detected only once. Given a much more abundant clone one base away, this may be a read error. This chain joins TRBV11-2 and TRBJ1-1; D unclear. The CDR3 is 13 residues long. Germline V gene data show CDR1 as SGHAT and CDR2 as FQNNGV. The CDR3 DNA follows: TGTGCCAGCAGCCCCAGGCCGGGCCCCATAGGCAACTTT. It yields the protein CASSPRPGPIGNF. Supplemented by reference TRBV11-2 and TRBJ1-1, the full variable domain reads EAGVAQSPRYKIIEKRQSVAFWCNPISGHATLYWYQQILGQGPKLLIQFQNNGVVDDSQLPKDRFSAERLKGVDSTLKIQPAKLEDSAVYLCASSPRPGPIGNFGQGTRLTVV.

This clonotype came up many times. The chain uses TRBV6-1 and TRBJ2-2, with TRBD1 matching 8 bases. The CDR3 extends over 17 amino acids. J lost 5 bases, V lost 2 bases, and 10 bases had no gene match. The V gene's germline CDR1 is MNHNS and CDR2 SASEGT. CDR3 in amino acids: CASSENIGTGGTGELFF. In DNA, the CDR3 is TGTGCCAGCAGTGAAAATATCGGGACAGGCGGGACCGGGGAGCTGTTTTTT.

This clonotype was counted ten times or more. The J gene is TRBJ1-2, the V gene TRBV5-6; D is unclear. This CDR3 contains 16 residues. Germline V CDR1 and CDR2: SGHDT, YYEEEE. V was shortened by 7 bases and J by 4 bases, with 23 bases between the two germline ends. This CDR3 is CASRAINSRKTYGYTF. For the CDR3, the DNA is TGTGCCAGCCGTGCAATCAATAGTCGAAAGACCTATGGCTACACCTTC. The variable domain in full, with the rest retrieved from reference TRBV5-6 and TRBJ1-2, is DAGVTQSPTHLIKTRGQQVTLRCSPKSGHDTVSWYQQALGQGPQFIFQYYEEEERQRGNFPDRFSGHQFPNYSSELNVNALLLGDSALYLCASRAINSRKTYGYTFGSGTRLTVV.

In this sample, this clonotype turned up many times. This chain links TRBV18 with TRBJ2-2; TRBD1 aligns across 9 bases. Germline CDR1 and CDR2: KGHSH and LQKENI. Trimming removed 2 bases from V and 6 bases from J; junction bases left unmatched: 4. The CDR3 has 15 residues. This CDR3 is CASSPGTGIAGELFF. The CDR3 DNA is TGTGCCAGCTCACCAGGGACAGGGATCGCCGGGGAGCTGTTTTTT.

This clonotype was recorded at least ten times. The chain combines TRBV20-1 with TRBJ1-2; D gene unclear. Germline V gene data show CDR1 as DFQATT and CDR2 as SNEGSKA (reference sequence). The CDR3 is made up of 16 amino acids. V was trimmed by 5 bases and J by 4 bases, leaving 23 bases between them. The CDR3 DNA follows: TGCAGTGCTTTAGCCACGCTGTTTCGAAAGACCTATGGCTACACCTTC. Translating gives CSALATLFRKTYGYTF.

Comments on this clonotype: This may be a read error, as it is one base from a much larger clone. V and J are TRBV18 and TRBJ2-2; the match to TRBD2 covers 7 bases. The CDR3 is made up of 15 amino acids. The V gene's germline CDR1 is KGHSH and CDR2 LQKENI. The CDR3 sequence is CAGSPGTMSTGELFF. The CDR3 region has the DNA TGTGCCGGCTCACCAGGGACTATGTCTACCGGGGAGCTGTTTTTT.

This clonotype appeared many times. CDR3 sequence reads: CASSVDGTANEKLFF. The CDR3 nucleotides are TGTGCCAGCAGCGTAGACGGGACAGCAAACGAAAAACTGTTTTTT. The rearrangement uses TRBV7-2 and TRBJ1-4; the match to TRBD1 covers 7 bases. CDR3 length equals 15 residues. The germline V gene encodes CDR1 SGHTA and CDR2 FQGNSA. V lost 5 bases, J lost 8 bases, and 11 bases stayed unmatched.

Many counts were recorded for this clonotype. This chain uses TRBV20-1 with TRBJ1-2; D is undetermined. The CDR3 length is 16 residues. Germline V CDR1 and CDR2: DFQATT, SNEGSKA (reference sequence). Trimming removed 5 bases at V and 4 bases at J, with 23 bases between. In DNA, the CDR3 is TGCAGTGCTCACGTCAAGCTGTTTCGAAAGACCTATGGCTACACCTTC. This encodes CSAHVKLFRKTYGYTF.

About this clonotype itself: This could be a read error, since a much larger clone is one nucleotide away. This rearrangement joins TRBV6-5 to TRBJ2-7; D is unclear. The CDR3 is made up of 14 amino acids. CDR1 and CDR2 from the germline V gene are MNHEY and SVGAGI. Trimming removed 7 bases at V and 0 bases at J, with 13 bases between. CDR3 DNA sequence: TGTGCCAGCAAACAAACCAGCGTCTCCTACGAGCAGTACTTC. It specifies CASKQTSVSYEQYF.